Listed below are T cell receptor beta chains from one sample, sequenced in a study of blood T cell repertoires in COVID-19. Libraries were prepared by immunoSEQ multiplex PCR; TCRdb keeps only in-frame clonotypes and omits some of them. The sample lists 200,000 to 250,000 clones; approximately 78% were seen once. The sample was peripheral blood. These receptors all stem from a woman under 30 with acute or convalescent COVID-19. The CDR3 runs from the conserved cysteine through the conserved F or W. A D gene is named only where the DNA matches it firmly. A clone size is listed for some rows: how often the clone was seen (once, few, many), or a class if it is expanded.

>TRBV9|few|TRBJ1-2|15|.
CASSANPGREDGYTF
TGTGCCAGCAGCGCGAACCCCGGCAGGGAGGATGGCTACACCTTC
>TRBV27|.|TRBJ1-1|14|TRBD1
CASSRTGTAVFAFF
TGTGCCAGCAGTAGAACCGGGACAGCTGTTTTCGCTTTCTTT
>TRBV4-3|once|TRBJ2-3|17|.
CASSQAPQGRGSDTQYF
TGCGCCAGCAGCCAAGCTCCACAAGGCCGAGGCTCAGATACGCAGTATTTT
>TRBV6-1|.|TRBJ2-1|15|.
CASSEASPSYNEQFF
TGTGCCAGCAGTGAAGCGAGTCCCTCCTACAATGAGCAGTTCTTC
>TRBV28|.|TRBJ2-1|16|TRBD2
CASSLSFGLADNEQFF
TGTGCCAGCAGCTTATCCTTCGGACTAGCGGACAATGAGCAGTTCTTC
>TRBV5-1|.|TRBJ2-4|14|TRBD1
CASSLMGQGNIQYF
TGCGCCAGCAGCTTGATGGGACAGGGGAACATTCAGTACTTC
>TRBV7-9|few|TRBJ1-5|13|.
CASSLSGEGTQHF
TGTGCCAGCAGCTTATCGGGGGAGGGGACCCAGCATTTT
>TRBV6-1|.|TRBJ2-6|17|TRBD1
CASSEGTGGSGANVLTF
TGTGCCAGCAGTGAAGGGACAGGGGGCTCTGGGGCCAACGTCCTGACTTTC
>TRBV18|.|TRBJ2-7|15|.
CASSPPSASSYEQYF
TGTGCCAGCTCACCACCTAGCGCAAGCTCCTACGAGCAGTACTTC
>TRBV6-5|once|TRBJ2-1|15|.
CASSRKGLSYNEQFF
TGTGCCAGCAGTCGGAAGGGGTTATCCTACAATGAGCAGTTCTTC
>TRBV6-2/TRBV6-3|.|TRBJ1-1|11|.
CASSYAFEAFF
TGTGCCAGCAGTTACGCGTTTGAAGCTTTCTTT
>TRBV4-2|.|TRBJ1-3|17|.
CASSQDRGVLSGNTIYF
TGTGCCAGCAGCCAAGATCGAGGAGTTCTCTCTGGAAACACCATATATTTT
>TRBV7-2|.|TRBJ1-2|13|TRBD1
CASSFWTGGGYTF
TGTGCCAGCAGCTTTTGGACAGGGGGTGGCTACACCTTC
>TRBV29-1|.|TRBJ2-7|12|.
CSVGQRAYEQYF
TGCAGCGTTGGACAGCGGGCCTACGAGCAGTACTTC
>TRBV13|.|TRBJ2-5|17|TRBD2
CASSLLTSGRAGETQYF
TGTGCCAGCAGCTTACTCACTAGCGGGAGGGCCGGGGAGACCCAGTACTTC
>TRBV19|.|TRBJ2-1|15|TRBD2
CASTTGTSGNNEQFF
TGTGCCAGTACTACTGGGACTAGCGGCAACAATGAGCAGTTCTTC
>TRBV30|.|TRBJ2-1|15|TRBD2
CAWSLAGGPYNEQFF
TGTGCCTGGAGTCTAGCGGGAGGCCCCTACAATGAGCAGTTCTTC
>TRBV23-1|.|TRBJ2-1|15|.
CASGRLGFFYNEQFF
TGCGCCAGCGGGAGGCTCGGATTTTTTTACAATGAGCAGTTCTTC
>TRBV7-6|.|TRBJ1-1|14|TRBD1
CASSLVGGNTEAFF
TGTGCCAGCAGCTTAGTAGGGGGCAACACTGAAGCTTTCTTT
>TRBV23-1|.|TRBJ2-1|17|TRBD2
CASSQSPTSEKVVEQFF
TGCGCCAGCAGTCAATCCCCGACTAGCGAGAAAGTGGTTGAGCAGTTCTTC
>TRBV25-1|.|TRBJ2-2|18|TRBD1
CASSDRTGGTANTGELFF
TGTGCCAGCAGTGACCGGACAGGGGGAACCGCGAACACCGGGGAGCTGTTTTTT
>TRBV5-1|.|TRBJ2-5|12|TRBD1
CASGTAQETQYF
TGCGCCAGCGGGACAGCTCAAGAGACCCAGTACTTC
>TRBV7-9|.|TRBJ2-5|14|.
CASSFRQGGETQYF
TGTGCCAGCAGCTTTAGACAGGGAGGAGAGACCCAGTACTTC
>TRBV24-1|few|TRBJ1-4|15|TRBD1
CATSDAGTGSEKLFF
TGTGCCACCAGTGATGCCGGGACAGGGAGTGAAAAACTGTTTTTT
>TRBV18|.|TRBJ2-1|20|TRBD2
CASSPLWSAKERENAREQFF
TGTGCCAGCTCACCACTTTGGTCAGCGAAAGAGCGGGAGAACGCCCGGGAGCAGTTCTTC
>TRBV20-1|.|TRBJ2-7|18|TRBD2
CSASHAAGWDESSYEQYF
TGCAGTGCTAGTCATGCAGCGGGGTGGGATGAGAGCTCCTACGAGCAGTACTTC
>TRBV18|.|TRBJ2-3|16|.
CASSPKDFDKFDTQYF
TGTGCCAGCTCACCGAAGGACTTCGACAAATTTGATACGCAGTATTTT
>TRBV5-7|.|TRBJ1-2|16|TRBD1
CASSLGVRGNACGYTF
TGTGCCAGCAGCTTGGGGGTCAGGGGGAATGCTTGTGGCTACACCTTC
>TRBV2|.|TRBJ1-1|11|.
CASGHHTEAFF
TGTGCCAGCGGACACCACACTGAAGCTTTCTTT
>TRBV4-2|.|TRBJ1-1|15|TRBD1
CASSQRDRLNTEAFF
TGTGCCAGCAGCCAAAGGGACAGACTGAACACTGAAGCTTTCTTT
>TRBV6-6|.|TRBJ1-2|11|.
CASSGTYGYTF
TGTGCCAGCTCGGGGACATATGGCTACACCTTC
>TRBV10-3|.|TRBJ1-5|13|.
CATAGGSNQPQHF
TGTGCCACCGCGGGGGGGAGCAATCAGCCCCAGCATTTT
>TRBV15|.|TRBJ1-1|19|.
CATSRDRVGRIGANTEAFF
TGTGCCACCAGCAGAGATCGCGTGGGGAGGATAGGGGCGAACACTGAAGCTTTCTTT
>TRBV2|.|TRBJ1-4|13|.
CASISGQGEKLFF
TGTGCCAGCATTAGCGGGCAGGGCGAAAAACTGTTTTTT
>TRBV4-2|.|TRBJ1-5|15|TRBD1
CASSQGGQSVQPQHF
TGTGCCAGCAGCCAAGGGGGACAGTCGGTTCAGCCCCAGCATTTT
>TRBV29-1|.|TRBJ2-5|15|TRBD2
CSVVPEREAQETQYF
TGCAGCGTTGTACCGGAGCGGGAGGCCCAAGAGACCCAGTACTTC
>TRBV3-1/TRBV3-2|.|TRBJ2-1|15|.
CASSPREYGYNEQFF
TGTGCCAGCAGCCCCCGGGAGTACGGTTACAATGAGCAGTTCTTC
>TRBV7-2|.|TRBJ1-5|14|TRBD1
CASSYDRGHQPQHF
TGTGCCAGCAGCTATGACAGGGGGCATCAGCCCCAGCATTTT
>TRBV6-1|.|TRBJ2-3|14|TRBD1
CASSETGLADTQYF
TGTGCCAGCAGTGAGACAGGGTTGGCAGATACGCAGTATTTT
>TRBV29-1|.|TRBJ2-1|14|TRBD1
CSVLRQGQDNEQFF
TGCAGCGTCCTGAGACAGGGTCAAGACAATGAGCAGTTCTTC
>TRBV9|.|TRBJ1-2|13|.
CASSPPFSYGYTF
TGTGCCAGCAGCCCCCCGTTCAGCTATGGCTACACCTTC
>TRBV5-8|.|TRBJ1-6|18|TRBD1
CASSPPGQGYPYNSPLHF
TGTGCCAGCAGCCCACCGGGACAGGGGTACCCCTATAATTCACCCCTCCACTTT
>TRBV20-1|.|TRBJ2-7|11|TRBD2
CSATLARYEYF
TGCAGTGCCACACTAGCGCGGTACGAGTACTTC
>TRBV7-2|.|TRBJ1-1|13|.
CASSLRRDTEAFF
TGTGCCAGCAGCTTAAGAAGAGACACTGAAGCTTTCTTT
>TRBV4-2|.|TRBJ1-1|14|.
CASSRPRENTEAFF
TGTGCCAGCAGCCGCCCCAGGGAGAACACTGAAGCTTTCTTT
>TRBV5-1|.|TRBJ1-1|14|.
CASSRQGGGTEAFF
TGCGCCAGCAGCCGTCAGGGCGGTGGCACTGAAGCTTTCTTT
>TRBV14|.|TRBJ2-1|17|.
CASSPSWAKRPNNEQFF
TGTGCCAGCAGCCCTTCTTGGGCCAAAAGACCAAACAATGAGCAGTTCTTC
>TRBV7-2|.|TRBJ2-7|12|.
CASSSTAYEQYF
TGTGCCAGCAGCTCCACAGCTTACGAGCAGTACTTC
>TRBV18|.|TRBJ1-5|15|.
CASSPQKSADQPQHF
TGTGCCAGCTCACCACAAAAATCGGCGGATCAGCCCCAGCATTTT
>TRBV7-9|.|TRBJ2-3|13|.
CASSSPQGDTQYF
TGTGCCAGCAGCTCCCCTCAGGGAGATACGCAGTATTTT
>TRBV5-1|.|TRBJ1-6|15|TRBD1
CASSSRQGRNSPLHF
TGCGCCAGCAGCTCCAGACAGGGGAGGAATTCACCCCTCCACTTT
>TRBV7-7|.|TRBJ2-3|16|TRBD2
CASSPGVAGTADTQYF
TGTGCTAGCAGCCCCGGGGTAGCGGGAACAGCAGATACGCAGTATTTT
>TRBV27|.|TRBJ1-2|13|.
CASSFLEGGGYTF
TGTGCCAGCAGTTTCCTAGAAGGCGGAGGCTACACCTTC
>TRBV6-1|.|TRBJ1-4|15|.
CASSEESDLMKKLFF
TGTGCCAGCAGTGAAGAGTCTGATCTAATGAAAAAACTGTTTTTT
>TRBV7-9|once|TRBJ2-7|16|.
CASSLVSVLIPFEQYF
TGTGCCAGCAGCTTAGTTTCGGTTCTCATACCTTTCGAGCAGTACTTC
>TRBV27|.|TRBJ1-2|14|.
CASSFGGYGYGYTF
TGTGCCAGCAGTTTTGGCGGGTATGGCTATGGCTACACCTTC